Presented here are 11 T cell receptor beta chains from one specimen sequenced in a study of control samples from healthy donors and cancer patients. Here immunoSEQ multiplex PCR was the method, and the copy in TCRdb shows in-frame clones only, minus some. The top ten clones hold over 10% of a sample with about 120,000 clones, 87% of them seen once. Sequenced material: blood. The origin of the receptors is a young man in good health.

This clone was observed once. The V gene is TRBV7-8, the J gene TRBJ1-2; 8 positions match TRBD1. The length of the CDR3 is 17 residues. Germline CDR1 and CDR2: SGHVS and FQNEAQ. The V and J ends lost 1 base and 2 bases, in that order; junction bases with no gene match: 9. The CDR3 here is CASSLVAGGERNYGYTF. The CDR3 coding sequence is TGTGCCAGCAGCTTAGTGGCAGGGGGCGAAAGAAACTATGGCTACACCTTC. Full variable domain (rest looked up from reference TRBV7-8 and TRBJ1-2): GAGVSQSPRYKVAKRGQDVALRCDPISGHVSLFWYQQALGQGPEFLTYFQNEAQLDKSGLPSDRFFAERPEGSVSTLKIQRTQQEDSAVYLCASSLVAGGERNYGYTFGSGTRLTVV.

This clone was detected only a few times. This rearrangement joins TRBV10-3 to TRBJ1-1, with TRBD1 as a possible D gene (5 bases). The CDR3 extends over 12 amino acids. Germline CDR1 ENHRY, CDR2 SYGVKD. The germline V and J ends were trimmed by 11 bases and 6 bases, with 16 bases remaining between them. CDR3 region: CASRGAEAEAFF. The CDR3 coding sequence is TGTGCCTCAAGGGGCGCGGAAGCTGAAGCTTTCTTT.

The chain joins TRBV7-2 to TRBJ1-5; D ambiguous. The germline gives CDR1 SGHTA, CDR2 FQGNSA. This CDR3 has 13 amino acids. Trimming removed 5 bases at V and 4 bases at J, with 9 bases between. The CDR3 loop reads CASSQELNQPQHF. The DNA of the CDR3 is TGTGCCAGCAGCCAGGAGCTGAATCAGCCCCAGCATTTT. The full variable domain, in which reference TRBV7-2 and TRBJ1-5 provide the parts outside the CDR3, is GAGVSQSPSNKVTEKGKDVELRCDPISGHTALYWYRQSLGQGLEFLIYFQGNSAPDKSGLPSDRFSAERTGGSVSTLTIQRTQQEDSAVYLCASSQELNQPQHFGDGTRLSIL.

V is TRBV5-5 and J is TRBJ2-2, with D possibly TRBD1 on 5 matching bases. The ends were cut back, 0 bases at V and 2 bases at J, with 11 bases in the middle. Germline CDR1 reads SGHKS; CDR2 reads YYEKEE (reference sequence). CDR3 length equals 16 residues. The CDR3 spells CASSLAFQGNTGELFF. The CDR3 bases are TGTGCCAGCAGCTTGGCTTTCCAGGGAAACACCGGGGAGCTGTTTTTT.

The chain recombines TRBV4-1 with TRBJ1-1; 9 bases map to TRBD1. Germline assignment: CDR1 MGHRA and CDR2 YSYEKL. V trimming: 4 bases; J trimming: 2 bases; junction bases outside the gene matches: 2. The CDR3 has 14 amino acids. The CDR3 DNA sequence: TGCGCCAGCAGCCGGACAGGGGTAAACACTGAAGCTTTCTTT. Its protein is CASSRTGVNTEAFF.

This sequence joins TRBV6-5 and TRBJ1-6; 8 bases fit TRBD1. Trimming at V came to 11 bases and at J to 7 bases, leaving 10 bases not matched to a gene. CDR1 is MNHEY, CDR2 SVGAGI, per germline. The CDR3 loop spans 14 amino acids. CDR3 DNA sequence: TGTGCCGCACGGGACAGGCCAGGCAATTCACCCCTCCACTTT. This gives the protein CAARDRPGNSPLHF.

This chain connects TRBV12-3 or TRBV12-4 to TRBJ1-2, with D hard to call. V was shortened by 3 bases and J by 8 bases, with 10 bases between the two germline ends. The CDR3 totals 12 residues. Here the CDR3 DNA reads TGTGCCAGCAGTTTGGCCCGTTCGGGCTACACCTTC. Amino acids: CASSLARSGYTF.

This sequence joins TRBV30 and TRBJ1-1; D unclear. Trimming left V 7 bases short and J 5 bases short, with 20 bases between. The CDR3 runs 14 residues. CDR1 GTSNPN and CDR2 SVGIG come from the germline V gene (reference sequence). The CDR3 DNA reads TGTGCCTCAAGTATCGACGTCCGAGCTACTGAAGCTTTCTTT. Protein product: CASSIDVRATEAFF.

The chain is built from TRBV19 and TRBJ1-2, with TRBD1 matching 11 bases. CDR3 size: 15 residues. The germline V gene encodes CDR1 LNHDA and CDR2 SQIVND (reference sequence). Trimming took 5 bases from V and 1 from J; bases not matched to a gene: 3. CDR3 sequence (DNA): TGTGCCAGTAGTTCCGGGACAGGGGGTAACTATGGCTACACCTTC. Translation gives CASSSGTGGNYGYTF.

The chain is built from TRBV14 and TRBJ1-1; D call uncertain. V lost 0 bases and J lost 3, with 2 bases in between. The CDR3 covers 12 residues. In germline, CDR1 is SGHDN, CDR2 FVKESK. This chain's CDR3 is CASSQEYTEAFF. As DNA, the CDR3 is TGTGCCAGCAGCCAAGAGTACACTGAAGCTTTCTTT.

This clone was found a few times. The chain links TRBV18 to TRBJ2-5; 8 positions agree with TRBD1. Germline-derived CDR1 and CDR2 are KGHSH and LQKENI. The CDR3 length is 14 residues. V lost 2 bases and J lost 3; bases outside the gene matches: 2. CDR3 loop: CASSPTTGEETQYF. CDR3 DNA: TGTGCCAGCTCACCAACGACAGGGGAAGAGACCCAGTACTTC.